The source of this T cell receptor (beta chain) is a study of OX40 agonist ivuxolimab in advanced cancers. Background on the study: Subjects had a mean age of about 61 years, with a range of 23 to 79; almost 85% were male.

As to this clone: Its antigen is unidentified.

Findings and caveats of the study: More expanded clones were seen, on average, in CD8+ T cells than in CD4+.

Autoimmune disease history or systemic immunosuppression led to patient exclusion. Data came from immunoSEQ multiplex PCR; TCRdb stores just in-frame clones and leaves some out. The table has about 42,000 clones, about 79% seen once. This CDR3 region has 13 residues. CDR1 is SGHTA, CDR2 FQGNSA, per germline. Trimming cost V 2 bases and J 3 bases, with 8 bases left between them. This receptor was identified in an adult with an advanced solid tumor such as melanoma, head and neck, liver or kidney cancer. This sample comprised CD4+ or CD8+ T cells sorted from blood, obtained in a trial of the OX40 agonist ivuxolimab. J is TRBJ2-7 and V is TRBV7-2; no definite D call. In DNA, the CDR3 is TGTGCCAGCAGCTTACCCTCCGACTACGAGCAGTACTTC. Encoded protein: CASSLPSDYEQYF.